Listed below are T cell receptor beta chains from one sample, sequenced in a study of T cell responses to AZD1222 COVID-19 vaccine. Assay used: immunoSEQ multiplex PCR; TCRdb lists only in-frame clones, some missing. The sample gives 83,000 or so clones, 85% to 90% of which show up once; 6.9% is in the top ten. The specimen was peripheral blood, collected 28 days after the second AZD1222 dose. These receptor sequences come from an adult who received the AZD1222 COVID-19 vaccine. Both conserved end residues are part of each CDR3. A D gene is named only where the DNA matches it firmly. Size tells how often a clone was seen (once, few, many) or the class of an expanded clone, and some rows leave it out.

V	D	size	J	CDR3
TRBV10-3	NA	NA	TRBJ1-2	CAIPAPGVLNYGYTF
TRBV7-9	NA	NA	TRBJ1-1	CASSLLRMNTEAFF
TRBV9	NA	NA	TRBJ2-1	CASSSHGGSSEQFF
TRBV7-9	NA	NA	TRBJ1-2	CASSLDREANYGYTF
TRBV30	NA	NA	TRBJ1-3	CASLRQESPFSGNTIYF
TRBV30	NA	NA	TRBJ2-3	CAWSVSLGDTQYF
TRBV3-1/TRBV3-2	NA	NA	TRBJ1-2	CASSHRGKNYGYTF
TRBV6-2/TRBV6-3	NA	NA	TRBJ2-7	CASSWIEGSEQYF
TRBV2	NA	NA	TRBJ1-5	CASSSTGQPQHF
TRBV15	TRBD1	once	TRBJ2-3	CATSRDRGPTDTQYF
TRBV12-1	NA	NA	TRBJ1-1	CASSLRDRAKNTEAFF
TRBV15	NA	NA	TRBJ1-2	CATSRDLGAYGYTF
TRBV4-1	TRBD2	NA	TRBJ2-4	CASSQVRTSALAKNIQYF
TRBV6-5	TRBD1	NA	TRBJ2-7	CASSLRWTGGSYEQYF
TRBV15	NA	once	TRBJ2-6	CATSREAELGANVLTF
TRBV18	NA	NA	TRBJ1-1	CASSLTGTNTEAFF
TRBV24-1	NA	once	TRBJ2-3	CATSEPATSTDTQYF
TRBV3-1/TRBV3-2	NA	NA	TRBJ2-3	CASSQDKARGAGDTQYF
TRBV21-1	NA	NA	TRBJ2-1	CASSKECGSSYNEQFF
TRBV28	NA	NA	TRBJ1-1	CASGNLLKNTEAFF
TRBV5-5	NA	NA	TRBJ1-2	CASSLVDISNYGYTF
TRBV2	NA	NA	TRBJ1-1	CASSRENTEAFF
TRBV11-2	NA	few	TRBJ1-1	CASSLAFHFPEAFF
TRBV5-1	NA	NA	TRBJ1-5	CASSRDAAQGHSNQPQHF
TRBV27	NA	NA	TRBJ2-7	CASSSLRGNYRVVTSYEQYF
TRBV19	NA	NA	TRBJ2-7	CASSIMGESPYEQYF
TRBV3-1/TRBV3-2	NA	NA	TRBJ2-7	CASSNSRGSYEQYF
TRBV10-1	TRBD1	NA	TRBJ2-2	CASSDGTDTGELFF
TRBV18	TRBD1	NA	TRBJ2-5	CASSTSGTEETQYF
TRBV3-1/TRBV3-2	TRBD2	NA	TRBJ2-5	CASSQEVGLATQETQYF
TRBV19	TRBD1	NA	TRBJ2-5	CASRVTGANQETQYF
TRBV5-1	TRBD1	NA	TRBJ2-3	CASSLLPGQVTDTQYF
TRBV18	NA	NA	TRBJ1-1	CASSPLATRGGTEAFF
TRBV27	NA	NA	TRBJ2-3	CASSHFAVGSTDTQYF
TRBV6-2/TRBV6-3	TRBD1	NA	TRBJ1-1	CASSPIDRDNTEAFF
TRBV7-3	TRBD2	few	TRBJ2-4	CASSLVAGGANIQYF
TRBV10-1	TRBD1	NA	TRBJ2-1	CASSDLRDRGLYEQFF
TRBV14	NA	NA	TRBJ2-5	CASSQDRGWQETQYF
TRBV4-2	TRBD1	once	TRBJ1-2	CASSETGSYGYTF
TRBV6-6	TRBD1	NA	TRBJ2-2	CASRNRGPGELFF
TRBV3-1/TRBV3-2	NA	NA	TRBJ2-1	CASSRDNEQFF
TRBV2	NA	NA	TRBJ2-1	CASSDRAPWGNEQFF
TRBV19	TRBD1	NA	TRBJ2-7	CASKPGQLHTYEQYF